Sequencing of this T cell receptor (beta chain) was carried out in a study of cytomegalovirus exposure and HLA in healthy donors. PCR primers comprised 60 Vbeta and 13 Jbeta primers. Clones were sequenced by immunoSEQ multiplex PCR, and TCRdb holds only the in-frame ones, with some missing. The sample records more than 90,000 clones, roughly 80% being singletons. Note on this clone: The target antigen is unknown.

Findings of the study overall: Within an earlier analysis, most TCR beta V segments proved productive either about 87% or about 30% of the time. When analyzed later, the rates of TCR association showed variation by HLA locus, with DRB1 the most and HLA-C the fewest.

The source is a man between 35 and 55 years old in good health and CMV-seropositive. Sequenced: PBMCs.

CDR3 nucleotides: TGCGCCAGCAGCCAAGACCGGGGGGGAGTCTATGGCTACACCTTC. As protein: CASSQDRGGVYGYTF. This chain joins TRBV4-3 and TRBJ1-2; tentative D call: TRBD1 (5 bases). V lost 0 bases to trimming and J lost 4 bases, with 12 bases between them. This CDR3 has 15 residues. Germline V gives CDR1 LGHNA, CDR2 YSLEER.